This is a list of T cell receptor beta chains from one sample in a study of T cells in Graves' hyperthyroidism and ophthalmopathy. MiXCR was run by TCRdb on the multiplex PCR reads, yielding one entry per CDR3 protein. The repertoire holds hundreds of thousands of distinct CDR3 sequences, around 42% seen once, with about 8.2% in the top ten. The sample taken for sequencing was peripheral blood or thyroid tissue (not recorded which). All receptors derive from a woman under 30 with Graves' hyperthyroidism. CDR3s leave out the opening cysteine and the closing phenylalanine or tryptophan. Each record gives: V gene, J gene, CDR3 protein.

v_gene: TRBV2; j_gene: TRBJ1-6; CDR3aa: ASSLVGGKGNSPLH
v_gene: TRBV2; j_gene: TRBJ2-5; CDR3aa: ASSESGWQETQY
v_gene: TRBV7-2; j_gene: TRBJ1-1; CDR3aa: ASSGFREWNTEAF
v_gene: TRBV6-2/TRBV6-3; j_gene: TRBJ1-2; CDR3aa: ASSYDTGFAAYGYT
v_gene: TRBV19; j_gene: TRBJ1-1; CDR3aa: ASSMLANTEAF
v_gene: TRBV7-3; j_gene: TRBJ2-5; CDR3aa: ASSMRTGTQETQY
v_gene: TRBV11-2; j_gene: TRBJ1-4; CDR3aa: ASSLRQKLF
v_gene: TRBV7-3; j_gene: TRBJ2-5; CDR3aa: ASSPTYQETQY
v_gene: TRBV10-3; j_gene: TRBJ2-1; CDR3aa: AISGNNNEQF
v_gene: TRBV10-3; j_gene: TRBJ2-7; CDR3aa: ASSILAGGPFYEQY
v_gene: TRBV10-3; j_gene: TRBJ1-2; CDR3aa: ASSSGGSGYT
v_gene: TRBV10-3; j_gene: TRBJ2-7; CDR3aa: ASSLSTGEQY
v_gene: TRBV11-1; j_gene: TRBJ1-4; CDR3aa: ASIGEKLF
v_gene: TRBV9; j_gene: TRBJ2-5; CDR3aa: ASSLYAETQY
v_gene: TRBV7-3; j_gene: TRBJ1-1; CDR3aa: ASSLPQAGTLNTEAF
v_gene: TRBV7-2; j_gene: TRBJ1-1; CDR3aa: ASSQPQGNTEAF
v_gene: TRBV15; j_gene: TRBJ1-2; CDR3aa: ATSSEVGRQGYT
v_gene: TRBV2; j_gene: TRBJ2-7; CDR3aa: ASSGGSDEQY
v_gene: TRBV10-3; j_gene: TRBJ1-1; CDR3aa: AISGDRGGTNTEAF
v_gene: TRBV29-1; j_gene: TRBJ1-2; CDR3aa: SVEDRRAYGYT
v_gene: TRBV7-6; j_gene: TRBJ2-5; CDR3aa: ASGGTGLWETQY
v_gene: TRBV20-1; j_gene: TRBJ2-7; CDR3aa: SARDRGTANYEQY
v_gene: TRBV7-2; j_gene: TRBJ2-7; CDR3aa: ASSQDESAGGYEQY
v_gene: TRBV2; j_gene: TRBJ1-2; CDR3aa: ASRPRGGAYGYT
v_gene: TRBV6-1; j_gene: TRBJ2-7; CDR3aa: ASIARVSGEQY
v_gene: TRBV2; j_gene: TRBJ2-5; CDR3aa: ASSTGLADQETQY
v_gene: TRBV20-1; j_gene: TRBJ1-2; CDR3aa: SASGQGAGYT
v_gene: TRBV20-1; j_gene: TRBJ2-5; CDR3aa: SGQDRETQY
v_gene: TRBV6-5; j_gene: TRBJ1-1; CDR3aa: ASSPLGAYTEAF
v_gene: TRBV29-1; j_gene: TRBJ1-2; CDR3aa: SVPGDYYGYT
v_gene: TRBV6-1; j_gene: TRBJ2-6; CDR3aa: ASSRRERSGANVLT
v_gene: TRBV2; j_gene: TRBJ2-7; CDR3aa: AGSEDREQY
v_gene: TRBV15; j_gene: TRBJ1-6; CDR3aa: ATSGHGEDRH
v_gene: TRBV10-3; j_gene: TRBJ1-2; CDR3aa: ASSETGGYYGYT
v_gene: TRBV20-1; j_gene: TRBJ1-6; CDR3aa: SARQGTLVSPLH